This T cell receptor (beta chain) was recovered during a study of cytomegalovirus exposure and HLA in healthy donors. Vbeta (60) and Jbeta (13) primers were used in the PCR. Clones were read by immunoSEQ multiplex PCR, and TCRdb kept only the in-frame ones, dropping some. The sample consists of about 120,000 clones, 70% to 85% of them appearing once. Per the germline V gene, CDR1 is SEHNR and CDR2 is FQNEAQ (reference sequence). The CDR3 runs 17 residues. Trimming removed 5 bases from V and 1 base from J; junction bases left unmatched: 7. General study points: Immune exposure information available was restricted to CMV serostatus. Apparent HLA restriction characterized most CMV-associated TCR beta chains in a later analysis. The study listed around 150 cytomegalovirus-associated TCR beta chains.

In this sample, this clone turned up a few times. Its cognate antigen is unknown. V is TRBV7-9 and J is TRBJ2-1, with TRBD2 identical over 11 bases. The TCR sequence derives from a woman in her thirties or forties in good health and CMV-seropositive. The sequenced material came from PBMCs. As DNA, the CDR3 is TGTGCCAGCAGCCCCGCCAGACTAGCGGGATCCTACAATGAGCAGTTCTTC. Residues: CASSPARLAGSYNEQFF.